Sequencing of this T cell receptor (beta chain) was carried out in a study of early stage breast cancer tumors. Each sample had two DNA replicates, about 0.47 ug blood or around 1.4 ug tissue. TCRdb keeps only in-frame clones here, not all; method: immunoSEQ multiplex PCR. The sample has some 58,000 clones, approximately 80% seen once. Broader study findings: Comparing each tissue with blood distinguished tumor from normal in most of the 16 patients. Enriched TCRB sequences shared across patients were mostly commonly generated sequences.

In regard to this clone: Its antigen is unknown.

Germline assignment: CDR1 SGHTA and CDR2 FQGNSA. After removal of 1 base from V and 3 bases from J, the junction contained 6 bases not matched to a gene. CDR3 length: 16 residues. Sequenced input: blood. The chain combines TRBV7-2 with TRBJ2-3, with 8 bases lining up with TRBD1. The TCR was taken from a person aged 30-39 years with breast cancer. DNA of the CDR3: TGTGCCAGCAGCTTAGGGACAGGGAGTTATACAGATACGCAGTATTTT. This sequence encodes CASSLGTGSYTDTQYF.